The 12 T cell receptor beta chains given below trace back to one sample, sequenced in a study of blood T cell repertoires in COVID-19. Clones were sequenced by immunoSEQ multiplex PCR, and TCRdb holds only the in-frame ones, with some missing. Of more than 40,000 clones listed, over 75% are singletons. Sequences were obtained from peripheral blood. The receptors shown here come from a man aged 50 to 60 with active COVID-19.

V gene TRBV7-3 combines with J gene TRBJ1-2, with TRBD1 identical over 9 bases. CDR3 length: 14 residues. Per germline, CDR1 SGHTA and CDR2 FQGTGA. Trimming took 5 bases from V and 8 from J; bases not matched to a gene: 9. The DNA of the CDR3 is TGTGCCAGCAGCCAGACAGGGACAGGGCTCGGCTACACCTTC. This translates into CASSQTGTGLGYTF.

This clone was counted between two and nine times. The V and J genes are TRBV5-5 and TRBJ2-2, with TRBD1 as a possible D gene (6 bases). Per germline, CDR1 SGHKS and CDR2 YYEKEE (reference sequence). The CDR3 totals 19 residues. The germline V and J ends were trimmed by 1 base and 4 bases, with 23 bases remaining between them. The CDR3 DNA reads TGTGCCAGCAGCTTGTTCGACAGGAGGTCGGTACGAGGCACCGGGGAGCTGTTTTTT. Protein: CASSLFDRRSVRGTGELFF.

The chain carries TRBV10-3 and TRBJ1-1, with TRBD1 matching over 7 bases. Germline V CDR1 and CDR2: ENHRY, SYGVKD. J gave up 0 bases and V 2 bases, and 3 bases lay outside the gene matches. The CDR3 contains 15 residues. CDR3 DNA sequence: TGTGCCATCAGTGAGAGACAGGGCTTGAACACTGAAGCTTTCTTT. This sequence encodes CAISERQGLNTEAFF.

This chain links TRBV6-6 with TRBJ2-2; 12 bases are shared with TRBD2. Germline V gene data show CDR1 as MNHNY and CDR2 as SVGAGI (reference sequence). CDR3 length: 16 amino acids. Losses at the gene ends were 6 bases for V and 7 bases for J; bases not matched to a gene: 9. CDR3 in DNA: TGTGCCAGCAGCATCACTAGCGGGGGGACGGGCGGGGAGCTGTTTTTT. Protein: CASSITSGGTGGELFF.

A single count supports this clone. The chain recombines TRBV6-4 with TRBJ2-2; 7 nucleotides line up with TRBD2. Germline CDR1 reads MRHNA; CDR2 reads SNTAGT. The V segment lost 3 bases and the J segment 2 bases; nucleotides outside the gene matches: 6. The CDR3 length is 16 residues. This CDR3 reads CASSESASGNTGELFF. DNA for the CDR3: TGTGCCAGCAGTGAATCGGCTAGCGGAAACACCGGGGAGCTGTTTTTT.

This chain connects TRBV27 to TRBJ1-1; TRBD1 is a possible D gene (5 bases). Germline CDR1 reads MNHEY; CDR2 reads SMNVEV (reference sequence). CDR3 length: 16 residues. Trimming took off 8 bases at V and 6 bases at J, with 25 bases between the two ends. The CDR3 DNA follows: TGTGCCAGCCTGGGAGGACGGGGACGAGCTACGTCTGAAGCTTTCTTT. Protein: CASLGGRGRATSEAFF.

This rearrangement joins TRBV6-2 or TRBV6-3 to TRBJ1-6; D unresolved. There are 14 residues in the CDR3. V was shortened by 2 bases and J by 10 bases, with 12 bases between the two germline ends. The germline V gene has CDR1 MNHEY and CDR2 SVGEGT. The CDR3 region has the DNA TGTGCCAGCAGTTACGTTTTCGGCGGGTCACCCCTCCACTTT. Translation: CASSYVFGGSPLHF.

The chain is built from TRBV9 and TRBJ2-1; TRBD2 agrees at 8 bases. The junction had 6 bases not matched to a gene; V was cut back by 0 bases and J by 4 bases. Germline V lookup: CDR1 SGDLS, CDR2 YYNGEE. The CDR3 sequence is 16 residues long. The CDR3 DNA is TGTGCCAGCAGCGTAGCTACGGCTAGCGGGTACAATGAGCAGTTCTTC. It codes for CASSVATASGYNEQFF. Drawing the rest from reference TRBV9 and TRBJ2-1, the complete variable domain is DSGVTQTPKHLITATGQRVTLRCSPRSGDLSVYWYQQSLDQGLQFLIQYYNGEERAKGNILERFSAQQFPDLHSELNLSSLELGDSALYFCASSVATASGYNEQFFGPGTRLTVL.

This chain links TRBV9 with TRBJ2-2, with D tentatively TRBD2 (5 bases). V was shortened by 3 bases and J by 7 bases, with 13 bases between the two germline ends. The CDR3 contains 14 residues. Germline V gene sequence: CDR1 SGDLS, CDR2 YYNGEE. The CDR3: CASSAARAGGELFF. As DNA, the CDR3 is TGTGCCAGCAGCGCTGCGAGGGCGGGCGGGGAGCTGTTTTTT.

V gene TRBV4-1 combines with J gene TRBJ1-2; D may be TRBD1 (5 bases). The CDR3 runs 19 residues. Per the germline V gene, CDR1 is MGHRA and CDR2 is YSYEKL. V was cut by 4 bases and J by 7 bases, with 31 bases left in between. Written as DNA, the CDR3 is TGCGCCAGCAGCCTAGACCCTAAAGGAGGGACTCTCCTATCGGGTGGCTACACCTTC. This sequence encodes CASSLDPKGGTLLSGGYTF.

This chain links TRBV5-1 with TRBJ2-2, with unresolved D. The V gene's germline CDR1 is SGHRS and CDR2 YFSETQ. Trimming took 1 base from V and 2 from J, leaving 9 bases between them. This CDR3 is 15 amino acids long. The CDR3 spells CASSLFVDNTGELFF. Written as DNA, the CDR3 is TGCGCCAGCAGCTTGTTCGTAGATAACACCGGGGAGCTGTTTTTT.

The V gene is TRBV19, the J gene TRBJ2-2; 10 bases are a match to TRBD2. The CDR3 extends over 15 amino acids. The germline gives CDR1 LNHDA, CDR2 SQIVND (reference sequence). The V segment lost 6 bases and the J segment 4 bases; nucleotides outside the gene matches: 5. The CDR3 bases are TGTGCCAGTAGCACTAGCGGGATTTTCACCGGGGAGCTGTTTTTT. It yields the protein CASSTSGIFTGELFF.